This entry concerns a single TCR beta chain. The target antigen is unknown. CDR3 length: 17 amino acids. Trimming left V 2 bases short and J 7 bases short, with 20 bases between. Germline V gives CDR1 MRHNA, CDR2 SNTAGT. Random-hexamer reverse transcription was applied to about 0.45 to 1 ug RNA. Coverage of TCR beta CDR3 amplification by immunoSEQ multiplex PCR extended to 54 Vbeta and 13 Jbeta. Each CDR3 protein gets one entry after TCRdb re-called the immunoSEQ multiplex PCR reads with MiXCR. The repertoire includes about 130,000 distinct CDR3 sequences, 80% to 95% of them detected once, and roughly 0.29% sits in the top ten. The sample originates from a study of CD8 T cells in Susac syndrome. Study-wide results and limits: It was acknowledged in the study that the number of individuals who were included in its TCR sequencing and HLA analysis was relatively small.

TCR beta sequencing was performed on blood CD8+ and CD4+ T cells. The multiple sclerosis control group comprised treatment-naive patients with stable or active relapsing-remitting disease. The TCR was taken from a human donor with multiple sclerosis. V usage is TRBV6-4 and J usage is TRBJ2-2; D remains ambiguous. The sample consisted of CD8+ T cells from PBMCs. Here the CDR3 reads CASSDPGRPTYYGELFF. DNA for the CDR3: TGTGCCAGCAGTGACCCGGGTCGACCTACTTACTACGGGGAGCTGTTTTTT.